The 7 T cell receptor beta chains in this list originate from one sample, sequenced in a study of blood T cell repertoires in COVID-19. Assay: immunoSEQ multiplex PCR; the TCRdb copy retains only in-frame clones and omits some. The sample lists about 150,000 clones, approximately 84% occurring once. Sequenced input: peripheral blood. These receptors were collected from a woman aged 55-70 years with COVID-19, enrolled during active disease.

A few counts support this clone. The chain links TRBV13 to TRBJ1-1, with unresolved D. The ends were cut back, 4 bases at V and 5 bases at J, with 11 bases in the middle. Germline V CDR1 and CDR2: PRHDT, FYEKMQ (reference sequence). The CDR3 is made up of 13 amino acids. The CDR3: CASSYEGKTEAFF. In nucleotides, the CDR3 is TGTGCCAGCAGCTACGAGGGCAAGACTGAAGCTTTCTTT.

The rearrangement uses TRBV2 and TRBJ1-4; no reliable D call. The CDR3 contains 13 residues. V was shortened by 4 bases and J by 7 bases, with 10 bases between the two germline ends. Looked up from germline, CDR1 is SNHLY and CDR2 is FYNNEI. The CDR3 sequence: CASSGAVAEKLFF. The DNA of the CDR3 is TGTGCCAGCAGTGGTGCAGTAGCTGAAAAACTGTTTTTT.

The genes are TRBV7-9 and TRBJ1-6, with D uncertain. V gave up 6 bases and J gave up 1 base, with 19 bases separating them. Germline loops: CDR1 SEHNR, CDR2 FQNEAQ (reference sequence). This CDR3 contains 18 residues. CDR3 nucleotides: TGTGCCAGCAGTCTAGGAGGTCCGGGTTTTTCCTATAATTCACCCCTCCACTTT. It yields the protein CASSLGGPGFSYNSPLHF.

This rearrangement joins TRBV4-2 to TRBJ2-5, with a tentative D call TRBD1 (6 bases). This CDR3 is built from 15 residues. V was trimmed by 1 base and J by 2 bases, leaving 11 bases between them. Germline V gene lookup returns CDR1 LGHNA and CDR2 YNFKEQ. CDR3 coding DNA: TGTGCCAGCAGCCAAGTGACAGGTGGGCAAGAGACCCAGTACTTC. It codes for CASSQVTGGQETQYF.

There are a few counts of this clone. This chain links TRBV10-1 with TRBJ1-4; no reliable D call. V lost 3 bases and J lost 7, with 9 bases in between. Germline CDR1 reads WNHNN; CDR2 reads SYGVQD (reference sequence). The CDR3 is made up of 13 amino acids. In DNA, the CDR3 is TGCGCCAGCAGTGACGGAGGAGGTGAAAAACTGTTTTTT. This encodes CASSDGGGEKLFF.

This chain's CDR3 is CARRGALGYTF. CDR3 DNA: TGTGCCAGACGGGGGGCGCTAGGCTACACCTTC. This chain joins TRBV6-5 and TRBJ1-2; the D gene is possibly TRBD1 (6 bases). The CDR3 is 11 residues long. V lost 9 bases and J 8 bases, leaving 13 bases between the germline ends. Germline CDR1 reads MNHEY; CDR2 reads SVGAGI.

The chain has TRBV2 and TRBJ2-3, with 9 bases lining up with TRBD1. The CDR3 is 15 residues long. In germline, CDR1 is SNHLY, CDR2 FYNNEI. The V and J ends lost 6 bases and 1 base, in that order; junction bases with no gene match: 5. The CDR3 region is CASRKGQGGTDTQYF. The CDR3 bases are TGTGCCAGCAGAAAGGGACAGGGAGGCACAGATACGCAGTATTTT.